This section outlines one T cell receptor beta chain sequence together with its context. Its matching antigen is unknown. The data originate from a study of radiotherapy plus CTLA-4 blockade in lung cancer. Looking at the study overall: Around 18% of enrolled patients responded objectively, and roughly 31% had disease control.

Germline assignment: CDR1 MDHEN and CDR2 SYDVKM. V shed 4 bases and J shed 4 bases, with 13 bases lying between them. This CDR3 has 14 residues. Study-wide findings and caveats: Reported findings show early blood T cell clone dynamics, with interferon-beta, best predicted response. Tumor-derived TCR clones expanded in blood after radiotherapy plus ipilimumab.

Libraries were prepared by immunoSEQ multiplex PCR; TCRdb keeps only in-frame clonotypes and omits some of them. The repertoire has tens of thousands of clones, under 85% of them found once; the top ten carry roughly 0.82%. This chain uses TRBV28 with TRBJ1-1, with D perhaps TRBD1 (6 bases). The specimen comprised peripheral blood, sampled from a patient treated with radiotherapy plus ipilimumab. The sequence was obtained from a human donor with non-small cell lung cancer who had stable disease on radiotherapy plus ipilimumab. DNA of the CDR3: TGTGCCAGCAGTTACACACAGGGATTCACTGAAGCTTTCTTT. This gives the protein CASSYTQGFTEAFF.